The entry that follows covers one TCR beta chain sequence. The antigen remains undetermined. This entry is derived from a study of beta chain features in type 1 diabetes. Of the isolated RNA, all was reverse transcribed, and so the sequenced material was expressed TCRB transcripts. Clones were sequenced by immunoSEQ multiplex PCR, and TCRdb holds only the in-frame ones, with some missing. The table records roughly 700,000 clones, about an eighth of them present only once. There are 15 residues in the CDR3. Trimming cost V 0 bases and J 1 base, with 7 bases left between them. Germline CDR1 SGDLS, CDR2 YYNGEE. Notes on the study in general: TCRB CDR3s were moderately but significantly shorter in Type 1 diabetes patients in all four CD4+ subsets. Shorter templates might be favored by PCR, equally in patients and controls.

Purity exceeded 98% in all sorted populations. The rearrangement uses TRBV9 and TRBJ2-2; no reliable D call. The source is a man aged 18 to 29 with type 1 diabetes. The sample was naive CD4+ T cells from blood. The CDR3 sequence: CASSVEVKNTGELFF. The CDR3 coding sequence is TGTGCCAGCAGCGTAGAGGTCAAGAACACCGGGGAGCTGTTTTTT.